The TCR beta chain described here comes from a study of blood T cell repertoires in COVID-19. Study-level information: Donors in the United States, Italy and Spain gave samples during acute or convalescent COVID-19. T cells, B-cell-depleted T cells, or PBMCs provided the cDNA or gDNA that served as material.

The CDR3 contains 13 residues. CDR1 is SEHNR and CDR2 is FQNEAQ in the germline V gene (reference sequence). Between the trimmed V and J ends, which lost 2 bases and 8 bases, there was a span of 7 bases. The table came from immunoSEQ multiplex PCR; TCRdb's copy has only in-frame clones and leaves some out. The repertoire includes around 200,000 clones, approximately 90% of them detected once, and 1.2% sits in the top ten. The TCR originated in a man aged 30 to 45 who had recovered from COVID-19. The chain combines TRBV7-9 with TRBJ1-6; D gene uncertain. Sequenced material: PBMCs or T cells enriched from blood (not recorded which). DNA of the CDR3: TGTGCCAGCAGCTTATTCTCCGATTCACCCCTCCACTTT. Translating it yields CASSLFSDSPLHF. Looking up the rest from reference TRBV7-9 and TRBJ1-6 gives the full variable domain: DTGVSQNPRHKITKRGQNVTFRCDPISEHNRLYWYRQTLGQGPEFLTYFQNEAQLEKSRLLSDRFSAERPKGSFSTLEIQRTEQGDSAMYLCASSLFSDSPLHFGNGTRLTVT.